The clone carrying this TCR beta chain was detected a few times. The data are from a study of early T cells in non-severe SARS-CoV-2 infection. The overall study: Chains from this unsorted whole-blood bulk RNA could not be paired.

Unique molecular identifiers were affixed to single, distinct cDNA molecules. TCRdb ran MiXCR on the 5' RACE reads and lists one entry per CDR3 protein. The sample has fewer than 110,000 distinct CDR3 sequences, over 8.5% seen once. The germline V and J ends were trimmed by 3 bases and 2 bases, with 14 bases remaining between them. The germline CDR1 and CDR2 sequences are SGHTA and FQGNSA. The CDR3 spans 15 residues. The sequence came from an adult who was a healthcare worker with PCR-confirmed SARS-CoV-2 infection or an uninfected control (not recorded which). Material for sequencing was whole blood. This chain uses TRBV7-2 with TRBJ2-7, with D possibly matching TRBD1 (6 bases). The CDR3 here is CASSLLPQGTYEQYF. The DNA for the CDR3 is TGTGCCAGCAGCTTGTTGCCCCAGGGGACCTACGAGCAGTACTTC. Based on the CDR3 plus reference TRBV7-2 and TRBJ2-7, the full variable domain is GAGVSQSPSNKVTEKGKDVELRCDPISGHTALYWYRQSLGQGLEFLIYFQGNSAPDKSGLPSDRFSAERTGGSVSTLTIQRTQQEDSAVYLCASSLLPQGTYEQYFGPGTRLTVT.